The T cell receptor (beta chain) described here comes from a study of blood T cells in healthy people across ages. The use of a sample-barcoded 5' primer and a J-beta primer mix characterized a second PCR of roughly 6 to 12 cycles. MiXCR, applied by TCRdb to the 5' RACE reads, yields one record per CDR3 protein. In the table there are about 1.5 million distinct CDR3 sequences, 35% to 45% of which are singletons. This clonotype was seen only a few times. The CDR3 sequence is 13 residues long. V lost 6 bases to trimming and J lost 6 bases; unmatched junction nucleotides: 6. Germline CDR1 ENHRY, CDR2 SYGVKD.

The clonotype originates from a woman in her late teens or twenties in good health. The specimen was blood. This chain joins TRBV10-3 and TRBJ1-2, with TRBD1 identical over 8 bases. The DNA of the CDR3 is TGTGCCATCAGGCTAATGACAGGGGATGGCTACACCTTC. It specifies CAIRLMTGDGYTF.